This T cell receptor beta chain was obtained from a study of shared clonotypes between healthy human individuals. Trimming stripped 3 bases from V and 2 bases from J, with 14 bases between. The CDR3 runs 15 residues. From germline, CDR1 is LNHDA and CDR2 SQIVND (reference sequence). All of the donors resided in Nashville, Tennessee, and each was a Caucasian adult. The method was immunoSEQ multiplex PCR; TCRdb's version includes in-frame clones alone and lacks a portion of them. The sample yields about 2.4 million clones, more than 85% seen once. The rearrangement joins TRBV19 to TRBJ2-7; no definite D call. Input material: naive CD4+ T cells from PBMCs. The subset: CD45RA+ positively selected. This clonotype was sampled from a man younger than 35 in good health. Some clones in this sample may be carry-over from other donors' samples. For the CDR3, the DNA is TGTGCCAGTAGTATCCGTAGGCAGCTCACCTACGAGCAGTACTTC. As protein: CASSIRRQLTYEQYF.